Below, one T cell receptor (beta chain) is given with its context. Its antigen is as yet unknown. The split of CD4+ cells yielded CD45RA+ naive and CD45RA-negative memory subsets. TCRdb keeps only in-frame clones here, not all; method: immunoSEQ multiplex PCR. The sample lists some 1 million clones; 70% to 80% were seen once. After removal of 5 bases from V and 3 bases from J, the junction contained 7 bases not matched to a gene. The CDR3 length is 15 residues. Germline lookup yields CDR1 SGHAT and CDR2 FQNNGV. This sample is part of a study of shared clonotypes between healthy human individuals. Study-wide points: Naive subsets tended to show greater estimated richness than memory subsets.

Sequencing was carried out using memory CD4+ T cells sorted from blood. Described subset: CD45RA-negative fraction. The origin of this receptor is a man aged 18 to 35 in good health. J is TRBJ2-3 and V is TRBV11-2; 8 positions match TRBD2. CDR3 coding DNA: TGTGCCAGCAGCCAATCGCGGGGGGTTACAGATACGCAGTATTTT. Translation gives CASSQSRGVTDTQYF.